The 29 T cell receptor beta chains in this list originate from one sample, sequenced in a study of T cell clones after liver transplantation. Proliferating CFSE-low MLR cells were sequenced to define alloreactive TCRbeta sequences. What these receptors recognize is not known. Clones were sequenced by immunoSEQ multiplex PCR, and TCRdb holds only the in-frame ones, with some missing. This sample has under 1,500 clones, with around 53% found just once. Source material: CD4+ T cells from cultured PBMCs. The receptor source for this set is a human patient who received a liver transplant. Some T cells may trace back to the graft donor.

V usage is TRBV19 and J usage is TRBJ2-7, with unresolved D. Between the trimmed V and J ends, which lost 0 bases and 4 bases, there was a span of 7 bases. Germline V gene data show CDR1 as LNHDA and CDR2 as SQIVND (reference sequence). The CDR3 spans 13 residues. The CDR3 coding sequence is TGTGCCAGTAGTATAGAGATAAGTTACGAGCAGTACTTC. Protein product: CASSIEISYEQYF.

The chain is built from TRBV14 and TRBJ1-3, with 7 bases lining up with TRBD1. With 3 bases clipped from V and 4 bases from J, the junction kept 3 bases outside the gene matches. This CDR3 is 14 amino acids long. Germline V gene data show CDR1 as SGHDN and CDR2 as FVKESK. The CDR3 sequence: CASSHAGGGNTIYF. In nucleotides, the CDR3 is TGTGCCAGCAGCCATGCAGGGGGGGGAAACACCATATATTTT.

This chain connects TRBV6-1 to TRBJ1-4, with D hard to call. Germline assignment: CDR1 MNHNS and CDR2 SASEGT. The CDR3 spans 16 residues. Trimming removed 0 bases at V and 0 bases at J, with 8 bases between. The CDR3 sequence: CASSEAGTTTNEKLFF. In DNA form, the CDR3 reads TGTGCCAGCAGTGAAGCGGGCACAACAACTAATGAAAAACTGTTTTTT.

The rearrangement uses TRBV10-2 and TRBJ2-7, with D perhaps matching TRBD2 (5 bases). Germline loops: CDR1 WSHSY, CDR2 SAAADI. CDR3 length: 12 amino acids. V lost 2 bases to trimming and J lost 5 bases, with 7 bases between them. This chain's CDR3 is CASSERGNEQYV. The CDR3 DNA reads as TGCGCCAGCAGTGAGCGGGGAAACGAGCAGTACGTC.

The rearrangement links TRBV6-6 to TRBJ2-3, with 10 bases that match TRBD2. V shed 6 bases and J 6 bases; nucleotides not matched to a gene: 9. Germline V lookup: CDR1 MNHNY, CDR2 SVGAGI (reference sequence). The CDR3 length is 15 residues. CDR3 sequence (DNA): TGTGCCAGCAGAGAGAGCGGGAGGGCCGGGGATACGCAGTATTTT. This translates into CASRESGRAGDTQYF.

The V and J genes are TRBV29-1 and TRBJ1-5; weak D call: TRBD1 (6 bases). CDR3 size: 13 residues. V was trimmed by 6 bases and J by 4 bases, leaving 13 bases between them. Germline loops: CDR1 SQVTM, CDR2 ANQGSEA. CDR3: CSVGWDINQPQHF. CDR3 in DNA: TGCAGCGTGGGGTGGGACATAAATCAGCCCCAGCATTTT.

This clone has a handful of counts. This rearrangement joins TRBV20-1 to TRBJ1-1; 7 bases map to TRBD1. This CDR3 spans 11 amino acids. Germline V gene lookup returns CDR1 DFQATT and CDR2 SNEGSKA (reference sequence). J gave up 4 bases and V 6 bases, and 2 bases lay outside the gene matches. DNA of the CDR3: TGCAGTGCCAGGGGGAGCACTGAAGCTTTCTTT. It is translated as CSARGSTEAFF.

This chain links TRBV4-1 with TRBJ2-3; 10 bases line up with TRBD1. V was clipped by 0 bases and J by 4 bases; unmatched bases: 7. The CDR3 length is 17 residues. The germline V gene encodes CDR1 MGHRA and CDR2 YSYEKL. The CDR3 region has the DNA TGCGCCAGCAGCCAAGAGGCCACGGGACAGGGGTCAGATACGCAGTATTTT. Translation gives CASSQEATGQGSDTQYF.

The CDR3, as DNA: TGTGCCAGCAGTTACAGGTATGAAGCTTTCTTT. Residues: CASSYRYEAFF. V and J are TRBV6-6 and TRBJ1-1; D gene uncertain. The CDR3 covers 11 residues. The ends were cut back, 2 bases at V and 7 bases at J, with 5 bases in the middle. Germline CDR1 and CDR2: MNHNY and SVGAGI (reference sequence).

The gene calls are TRBV6-5 and TRBJ2-3, with D tentatively TRBD2 (6 bases). Between the trimmed V and J ends, which lost 8 bases and 6 bases, there was a span of 9 bases. The germline gives CDR1 MNHEY, CDR2 SVGAGI. CDR3 length equals 11 residues. The CDR3 DNA is TGTGCCAGCGGCCGGGGGGATACGCAGTATTTT. Translated, it gives CASGRGDTQYF.

This clone was seen only a few times. This chain uses TRBV28 with TRBJ1-5, with TRBD1 matching 7 bases. Germline V gene lookup returns CDR1 MDHEN and CDR2 SYDVKM. Unmatched junction bases numbered 7, after V lost 4 bases and J lost 4 bases. This CDR3 spans 15 amino acids. The CDR3 DNA follows: TGTGCCAGCAGTTCGGCCGGGACAGCTAATCAGCCCCAGCATTTT. Encoded protein: CASSSAGTANQPQHF.

A single count supports this clone. The chain is built from TRBV18 and TRBJ1-1, with 9 bases identical to TRBD1. The CDR3 runs to 14 residues. V gave up 3 bases and J gave up 5 bases; unmatched junction bases: 4. Germline CDR1 and CDR2: KGHSH and LQKENI. The CDR3 sequence: CASSPPGTGTEAFF. DNA for the CDR3: TGTGCCAGCTCACCGCCCGGGACAGGGACTGAAGCTTTCTTT. The variable domain in full, with the rest retrieved from reference TRBV18 and TRBJ1-1, is NAGVMQNPRHLVRRRGQEARLRCSPMKGHSHVYWYRQLPEEGLKFMVYLQKENIIDESGMPKERFSAEFPKEGPSILRIQQVVRGDSAAYFCASSPPGTGTEAFFGQGTRLTVV.

The DNA for the CDR3 is TGCAGCGCTTCCGGAGATGCCGCCAACTATGGCTACACCTTC. This encodes CSASGDAANYGYTF. The rearrangement uses TRBV29-1 and TRBJ1-2; no firm D call. This CDR3 spans 14 amino acids. Germline V gene sequence: CDR1 SQVTM, CDR2 ANQGSEA. Between the trimmed V and J ends, which lost 7 bases and 2 bases, there was a span of 17 bases.

V and J are TRBV7-2 and TRBJ2-5, with 7 bases matching TRBD2. The J segment lost 5 bases and the V segment lost 5 bases, leaving 8 bases of the junction unmatched. Germline CDR1 and CDR2: SGHTA and FQGNSA. This CDR3 is built from 14 residues. CDR3 loop: CASSPRRGGETQYF. The CDR3 DNA sequence: TGTGCCAGCAGCCCCCGAAGGGGAGGGGAGACCCAGTACTTC. Together with reference TRBV7-2 and TRBJ2-5, the CDR3 gives the full variable domain: GAGVSQSPSNKVTEKGKDVELRCDPISGHTALYWYRQSLGQGLEFLIYFQGNSAPDKSGLPSDRFSAERTGGSVSTLTIQRTQQEDSAVYLCASSPRRGGETQYFGPGTRLLVL.

The chain recombines TRBV7-9 with TRBJ2-3; D remains ambiguous. The length of the CDR3 is 11 residues. V was cut by 1 base and J by 9 bases, with 5 bases left in between. From germline, CDR1 is SEHNR and CDR2 FQNEAQ (reference sequence). The CDR3 loop reads CASSLVETQYF. CDR3 sequence (DNA): TGTGCCAGCAGCTTAGTGGAGACGCAGTATTTT.

V is TRBV30 and J is TRBJ1-3, with D possibly being TRBD1 (6 bases). V dropped 1 base and J dropped 0 bases, with 7 bases sitting between them. Germline V gene sequence: CDR1 GTSNPN, CDR2 SVGIG (reference sequence). The CDR3 covers 14 residues. The CDR3 loop reads CAWSGGASGNTIYF. In nucleotides, the CDR3 is TGTGCCTGGAGTGGGGGGGCCTCTGGAAACACCATATATTTT.

The V and J genes are TRBV28 and TRBJ1-2; 9 bases are shared with TRBD1. The CDR3 extends over 15 amino acids. V lost 3 bases to trimming and J lost 2 bases; unmatched junction nucleotides: 4. Germline CDR1 reads MDHEN; CDR2 reads SYDVKM. The chain's CDR3 is CASSFFGTGNYGYTF. In DNA, the CDR3 is TGTGCCAGCAGTTTTTTTGGGACAGGGAACTATGGCTACACCTTC.

The V call is TRBV7-9, the J call TRBJ2-7; TRBD1 matches at 7 bases. Germline V gives CDR1 SEHNR, CDR2 FQNEAQ (reference sequence). CDR3 length: 15 amino acids. Trimming cost V 4 bases and J 1 base; bases outside gene matches: 7. DNA for the CDR3: TGTGCCAGCAGCTCAAGACAGGGTTGGTCCTACGAGCAGTACTTC. The encoded protein is CASSSRQGWSYEQYF.

V usage is TRBV7-9 and J usage is TRBJ2-1; no clear D. The CDR3 is 14 residues long. With 1 base removed from V and 3 bases from J, the gap between germline ends came to 7 bases. The germline CDR1 and CDR2 sequences are SEHNR and FQNEAQ (reference sequence). The CDR3 sequence: CASSLVGNYNEQFF. Written as DNA, the CDR3 is TGTGCCAGCAGCTTAGTAGGTAACTACAATGAGCAGTTCTTC.

This rearrangement joins TRBV20-1 to TRBJ2-5; D not certain. The V gene's germline CDR1 is DFQATT and CDR2 SNEGSKA (reference sequence). The ends were cut back, 6 bases at V and 4 bases at J, with 6 bases in the middle. The CDR3 length is 10 residues. CDR3 DNA: TGCAGTGCCGCCAGAGAGACCCAGTACTTC. This gives the protein CSAARETQYF.

This clone is a singleton in its sample. V usage is TRBV7-9 and J usage is TRBJ1-1, with a possible D match to TRBD1 (5 bases). From germline, CDR1 is SEHNR and CDR2 FQNEAQ (reference sequence). CDR3 size: 15 residues. The V and J ends lost 1 base and 5 bases respectively, with 14 bases between them. DNA for the CDR3: TGTGCCAGCAGCTTAGATCGTCCGGGGGAAACTGAAGCTTTCTTT. It encodes CASSLDRPGETEAFF.

This clone came up a few times. J is TRBJ2-7 and V is TRBV18; 13 nucleotides line up with TRBD2. V dropped 6 bases and J dropped 4; count of bases not matched to a gene: 9. This CDR3 is built from 16 residues. CDR1 and CDR2 from the germline V gene are KGHSH and LQKENI. CDR3 nucleotide sequence: TGTGCCAGCTCCCCCCGACTAGCGGGAGGTATATACGAGCAGTACGTC. Translation gives CASSPRLAGGIYEQYV.

This clone was recorded a few times. The rearrangement links TRBV9 to TRBJ2-1; D is possibly TRBD1 (5 bases). CDR3 size: 13 residues. Trimming pared 1 base from V and 5 bases from J, leaving 7 bases between. The germline CDR1 and CDR2 sequences are SGDLS and YYNGEE. CDR3 DNA sequence: TGTGCCAGCAGCGTAAGGGGAAACAATGAGCAGTTCTTC. Residues: CASSVRGNNEQFF.

This clone was counted only a few times. V and J are TRBV18 and TRBJ2-5, with 9 bases lining up with TRBD2. Looked up from germline, CDR1 is KGHSH and CDR2 is LQKENI. Trimming took 6 bases from V and 5 from J; bases not matched to a gene: 7. This CDR3 region has 14 residues. For the CDR3, the DNA is TGTGCCAGCTCCCAGACGAGCGGGGGGGAGACCCAGTACTTC. It is translated as CASSQTSGGETQYF.

The chain couples TRBV6-1 to TRBJ1-5, with D unclear. V lost 8 bases to trimming and J lost 0 bases, with 8 bases between them. Germline CDR1 and CDR2: MNHNS and SASEGT. The CDR3 extends over 13 amino acids. The CDR3 spells CASGEYSNQPQHF. In DNA form, the CDR3 reads TGTGCCAGCGGCGAATATAGCAATCAGCCCCAGCATTTT.

CDR3 nucleotides: TGTGCCAGTAGTTGGGGTTCCTACGAGCAGTACTTC. Translation: CASSWGSYEQYF. The gene calls are TRBV19 and TRBJ2-7; D not certain. CDR1 is LNHDA, CDR2 SQIVND, per germline (reference sequence). V lost 5 bases and J 1 base, leaving 6 bases between the germline ends. This CDR3 is 12 amino acids long.

On this clone itself: Sequence at one end of the junction differs from germline and may be a read error. Other DNA sequences of this sample code for an identical CDR3. This chain uses TRBV29-1 with TRBJ1-5; D is ambiguous. Germline V gene sequence: CDR1 SQVTM, CDR2 ANQGSEA. CDR3 length: 12 amino acids. CDR3 region: CSVIFGNQPQHF. The CDR3 DNA is TGCAGCGTAATTTTTGGCAACCAGCCCCAGCATTTT.

The gene calls are TRBV2 and TRBJ2-5; D is uncertain. V lost 5 bases, J lost 1 base, and 8 bases lay in between. Germline loops: CDR1 SNHLY, CDR2 FYNNEI. The CDR3 totals 13 residues. In DNA form, the CDR3 reads TGTGCCAGCAGTCCGATAGCCCAAGAGACCCAGTACTTC. It specifies CASSPIAQETQYF.

The sample holds one count of this clone. V and J are TRBV30 and TRBJ1-3; D is unclear. The CDR3 loop spans 15 amino acids. V lost 0 bases to trimming and J lost 2 bases, with 11 bases between them. CDR1 and CDR2 (germline): GTSNPN, SVGIG (reference sequence). As DNA, the CDR3 is TGTGCCTGGAGTGTACGTGGGGTTACTGGAAACACCATATATTTT. Translation: CAWSVRGVTGNTIYF.